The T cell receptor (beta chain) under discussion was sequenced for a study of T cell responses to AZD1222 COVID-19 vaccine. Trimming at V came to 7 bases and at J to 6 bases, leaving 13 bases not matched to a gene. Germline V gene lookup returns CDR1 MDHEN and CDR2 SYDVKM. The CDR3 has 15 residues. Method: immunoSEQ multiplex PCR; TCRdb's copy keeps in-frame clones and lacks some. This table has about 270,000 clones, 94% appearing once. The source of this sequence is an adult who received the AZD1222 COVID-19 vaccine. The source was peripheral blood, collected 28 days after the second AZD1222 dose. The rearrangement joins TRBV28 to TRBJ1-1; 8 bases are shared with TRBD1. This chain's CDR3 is CASMSRDRLSPEAFF. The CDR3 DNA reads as TGTGCCAGCATGTCCAGGGACAGGTTGTCCCCTGAAGCTTTCTTT.